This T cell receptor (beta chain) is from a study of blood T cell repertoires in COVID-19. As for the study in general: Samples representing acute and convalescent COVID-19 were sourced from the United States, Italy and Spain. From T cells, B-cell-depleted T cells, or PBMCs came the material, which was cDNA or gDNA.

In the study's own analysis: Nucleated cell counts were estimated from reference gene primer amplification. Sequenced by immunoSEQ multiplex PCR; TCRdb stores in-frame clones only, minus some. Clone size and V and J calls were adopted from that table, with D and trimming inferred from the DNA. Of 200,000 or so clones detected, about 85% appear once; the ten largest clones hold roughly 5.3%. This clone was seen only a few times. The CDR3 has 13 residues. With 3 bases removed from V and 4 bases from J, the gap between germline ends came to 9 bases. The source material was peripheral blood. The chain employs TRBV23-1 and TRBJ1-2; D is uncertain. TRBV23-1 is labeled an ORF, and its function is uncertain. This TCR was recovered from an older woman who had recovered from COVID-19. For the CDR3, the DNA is TGCGCCAGCAGTCAGGGGAGGGTCTATGGCTACACCTTC. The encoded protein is CASSQGRVYGYTF.